This entry is about one T cell receptor beta chain. Its antigen is still unknown. There are 14 residues in the CDR3. From germline, CDR1 is SQVTM and CDR2 ANQGSEA. J was trimmed by 3 bases and V by 6 bases; bases with no gene match: 11. Primers used in a second PCR of about 6 to 11 cycles were a sample-barcoded 5' primer and a J-beta primer mix. MiXCR was run by TCRdb on the 5' RACE reads, yielding one entry per CDR3 protein. The sample lists over 1,500,000 distinct CDR3 sequences; roughly 50% were seen once. This specimen belongs to a study of blood T cells in healthy people across ages. Study-wide results and limits: Unknown CMV status may confound age-related changes in expanded clones.

The specimen was blood. This chain joins TRBV29-1 and TRBJ2-7; 7 positions agree with TRBD1. This TCR was recovered from a woman between 40 and 55 years old in good health. The CDR3 reads CSVRLDRPDYEQYF. As DNA, the CDR3 is TGCAGCGTACGCCTGGACAGGCCCGACTACGAGCAGTACTTC.